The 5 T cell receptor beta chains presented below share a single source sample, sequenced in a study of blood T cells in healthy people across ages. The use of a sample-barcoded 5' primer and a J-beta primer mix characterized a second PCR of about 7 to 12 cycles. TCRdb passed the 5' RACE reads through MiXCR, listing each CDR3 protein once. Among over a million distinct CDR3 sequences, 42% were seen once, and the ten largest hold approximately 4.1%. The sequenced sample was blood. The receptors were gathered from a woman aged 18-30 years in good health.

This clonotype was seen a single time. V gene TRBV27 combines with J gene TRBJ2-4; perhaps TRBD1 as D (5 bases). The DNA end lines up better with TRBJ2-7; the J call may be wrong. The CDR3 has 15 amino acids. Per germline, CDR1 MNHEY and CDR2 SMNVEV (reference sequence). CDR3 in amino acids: CASSQYRTRVYEQYF. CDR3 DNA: TGTGCCAGCAGTCAATACAGGACGAGAGTCTACGAGCAGTACTTC.

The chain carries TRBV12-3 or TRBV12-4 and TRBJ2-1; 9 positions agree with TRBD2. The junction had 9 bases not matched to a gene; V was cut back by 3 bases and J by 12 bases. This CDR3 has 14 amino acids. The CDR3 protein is CASSFSRRGGGQFF. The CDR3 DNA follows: TGTGCCAGCAGTTTTTCACGACGCGGGGGGGGGCAGTTCTTC.

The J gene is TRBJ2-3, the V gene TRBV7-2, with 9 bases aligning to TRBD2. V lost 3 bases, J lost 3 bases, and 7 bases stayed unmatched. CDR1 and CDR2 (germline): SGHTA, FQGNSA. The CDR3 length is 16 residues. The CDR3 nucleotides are TGTGCCAGCAGCTTCCGACTAGCGGCTACTACAGATACGCAGTATTTT. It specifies CASSFRLAATTDTQYF.

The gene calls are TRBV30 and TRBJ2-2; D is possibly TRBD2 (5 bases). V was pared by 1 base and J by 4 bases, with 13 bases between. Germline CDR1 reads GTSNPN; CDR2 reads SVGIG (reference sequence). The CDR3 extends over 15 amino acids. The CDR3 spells CAWSGVGRGTGELFF. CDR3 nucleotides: TGTGCCTGGAGTGGGGTCGGACGGGGCACCGGGGAGCTGTTTTTT. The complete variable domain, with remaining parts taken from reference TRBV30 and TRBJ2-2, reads SQTIHQWPATLVQPVGSPLSLECTVEGTSNPNLYWYRQAAGRGLQLLFYSVGIGQISSEVPQNLSASRPQDRQFILSSKKLLLSDSGFYLCAWSGVGRGTGELFFGEGSRLTVL.

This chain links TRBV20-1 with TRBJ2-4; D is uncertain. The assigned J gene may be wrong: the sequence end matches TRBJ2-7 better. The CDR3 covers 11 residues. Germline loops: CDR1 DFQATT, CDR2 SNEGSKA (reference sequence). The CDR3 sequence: CSARLDGEQYF. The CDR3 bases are TGCAGTGCTAGGCTGGATGGCGAGCAGTACTTC.